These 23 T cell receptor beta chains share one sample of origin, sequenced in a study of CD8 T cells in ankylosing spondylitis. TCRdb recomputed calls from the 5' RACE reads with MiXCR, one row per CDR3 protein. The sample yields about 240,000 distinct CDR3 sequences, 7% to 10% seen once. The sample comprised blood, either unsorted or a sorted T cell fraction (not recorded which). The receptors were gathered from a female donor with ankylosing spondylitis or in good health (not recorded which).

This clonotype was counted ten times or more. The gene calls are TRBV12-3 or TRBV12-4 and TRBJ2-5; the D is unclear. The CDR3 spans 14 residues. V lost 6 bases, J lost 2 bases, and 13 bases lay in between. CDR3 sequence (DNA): TGTGCCAGCAGCTCACCCCCCCCACAAGAGACCCAGTACTTC. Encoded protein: CASSSPPPQETQYF.

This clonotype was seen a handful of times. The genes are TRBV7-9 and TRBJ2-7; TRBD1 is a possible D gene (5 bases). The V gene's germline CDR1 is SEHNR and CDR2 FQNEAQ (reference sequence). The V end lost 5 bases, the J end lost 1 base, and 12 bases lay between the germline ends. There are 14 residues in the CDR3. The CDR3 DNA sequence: TGTGCCAGCAGCACCCGACAGAATTCCTACGAGCAGTACTTC. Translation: CASSTRQNSYEQYF.

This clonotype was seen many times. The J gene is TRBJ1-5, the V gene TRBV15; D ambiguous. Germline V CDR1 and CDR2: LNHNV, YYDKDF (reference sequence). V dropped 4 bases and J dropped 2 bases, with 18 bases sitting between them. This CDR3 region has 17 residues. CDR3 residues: CATSTPLEGRRNQPQHF. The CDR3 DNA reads TGTGCCACCAGCACCCCCCTGGAAGGGCGTCGCAATCAGCCCCAGCATTTT.

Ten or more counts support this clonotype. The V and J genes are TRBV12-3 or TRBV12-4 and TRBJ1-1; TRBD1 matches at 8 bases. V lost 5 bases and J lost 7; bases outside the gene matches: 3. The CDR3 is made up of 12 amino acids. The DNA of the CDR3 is TGTGCCAGCAGTGTCGGGACAGGTGAAGCTTTCTTT. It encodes CASSVGTGEAFF.

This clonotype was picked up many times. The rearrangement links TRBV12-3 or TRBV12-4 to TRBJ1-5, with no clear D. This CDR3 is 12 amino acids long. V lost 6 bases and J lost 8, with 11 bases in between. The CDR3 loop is CASSWGLEPQHF. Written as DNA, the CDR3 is TGTGCCAGCAGCTGGGGTTTAGAGCCCCAGCATTTT.

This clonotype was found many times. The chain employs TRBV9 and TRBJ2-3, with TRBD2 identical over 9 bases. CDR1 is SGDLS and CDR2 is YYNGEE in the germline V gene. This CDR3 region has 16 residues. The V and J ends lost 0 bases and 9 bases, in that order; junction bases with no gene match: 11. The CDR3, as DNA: TGTGCCAGCAGCGTAGAACTAGCGGGTCCCACAGGGACGCAGTATTTT. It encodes CASSVELAGPTGTQYF.

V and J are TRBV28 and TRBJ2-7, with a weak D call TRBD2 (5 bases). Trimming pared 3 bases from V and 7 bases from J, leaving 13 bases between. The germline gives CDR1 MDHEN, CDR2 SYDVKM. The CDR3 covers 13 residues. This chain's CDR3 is CASSFRGTGEQYF. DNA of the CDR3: TGTGCCAGCAGTTTTCGCGGTACGGGAGAGCAGTACTTC.

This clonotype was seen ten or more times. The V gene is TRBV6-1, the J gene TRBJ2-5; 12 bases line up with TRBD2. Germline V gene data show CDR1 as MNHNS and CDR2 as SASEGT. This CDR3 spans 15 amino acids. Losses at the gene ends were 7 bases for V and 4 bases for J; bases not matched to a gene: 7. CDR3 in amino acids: CASKILAGGPETQYF. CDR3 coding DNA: TGTGCCAGCAAAATTCTAGCGGGAGGGCCAGAGACCCAGTACTTC.

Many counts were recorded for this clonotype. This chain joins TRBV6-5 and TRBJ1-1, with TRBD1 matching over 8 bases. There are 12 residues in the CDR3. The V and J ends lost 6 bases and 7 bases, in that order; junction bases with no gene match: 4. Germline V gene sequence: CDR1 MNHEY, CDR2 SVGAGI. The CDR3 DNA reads TGTGCCAGCAGCCGTGGACAGGGTGAAGCTTTCTTT. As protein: CASSRGQGEAFF.

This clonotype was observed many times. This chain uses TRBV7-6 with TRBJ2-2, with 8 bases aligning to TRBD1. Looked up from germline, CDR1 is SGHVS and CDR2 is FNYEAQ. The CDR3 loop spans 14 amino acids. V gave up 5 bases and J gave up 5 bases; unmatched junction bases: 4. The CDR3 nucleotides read TGTGCCAGCAGCCCACAGGGGGGTACCGGGGAGCTGTTTTTT. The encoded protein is CASSPQGGTGELFF.

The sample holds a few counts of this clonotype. CDR3 DNA sequence: TGTGCCAGCAGCTCTTGGGACAGGGAAGCTGGAAACACCATATATTTT. Protein product: CASSSWDREAGNTIYF. The rearrangement links TRBV7-9 to TRBJ1-3; 9 bases fit TRBD1. The V and J ends lost 4 bases and 2 bases, in that order; junction bases with no gene match: 6. CDR1 and CDR2 (germline): SEHNR, FQNEAQ (reference sequence). The CDR3 runs to 16 residues.

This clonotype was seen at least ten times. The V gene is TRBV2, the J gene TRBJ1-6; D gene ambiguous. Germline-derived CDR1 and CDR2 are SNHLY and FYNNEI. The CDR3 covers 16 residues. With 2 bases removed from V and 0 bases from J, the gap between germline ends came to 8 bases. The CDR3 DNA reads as TGTGCCAGCAGTGAATACAGAAGCTCCTATAATTCACCCCTCCACTTT. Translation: CASSEYRSSYNSPLHF.

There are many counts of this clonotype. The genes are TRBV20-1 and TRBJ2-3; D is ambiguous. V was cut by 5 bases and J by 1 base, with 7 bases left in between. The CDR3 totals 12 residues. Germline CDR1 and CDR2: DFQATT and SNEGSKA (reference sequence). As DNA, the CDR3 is TGCAGTGCTTGGTTCCGCACAGATACGCAGTATTTT. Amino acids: CSAWFRTDTQYF.

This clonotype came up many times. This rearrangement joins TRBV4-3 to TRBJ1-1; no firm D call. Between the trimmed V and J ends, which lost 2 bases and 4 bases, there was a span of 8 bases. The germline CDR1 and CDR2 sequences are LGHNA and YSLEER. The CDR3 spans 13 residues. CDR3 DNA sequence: TGCGCCAGCAGCCAAACGACCCCCACTGAAGCTTTCTTT. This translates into CASSQTTPTEAFF.

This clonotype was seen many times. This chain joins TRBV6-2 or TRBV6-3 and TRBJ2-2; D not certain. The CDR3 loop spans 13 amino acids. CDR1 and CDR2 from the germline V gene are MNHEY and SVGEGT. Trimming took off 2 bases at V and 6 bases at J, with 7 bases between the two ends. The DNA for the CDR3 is TGTGCCAGCAGTTACAGGGTTCCCGGGGAGCTGTTTTTT. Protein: CASSYRVPGELFF.

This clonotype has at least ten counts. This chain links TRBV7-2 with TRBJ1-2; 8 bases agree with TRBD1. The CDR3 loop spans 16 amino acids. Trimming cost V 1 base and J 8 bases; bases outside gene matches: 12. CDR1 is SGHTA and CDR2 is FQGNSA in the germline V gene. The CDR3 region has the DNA TGTGCCAGCAGCTTAGAGCCCCTTCAGGGGGCTAAGGGCTACACCTTC. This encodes CASSLEPLQGAKGYTF.

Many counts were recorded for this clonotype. Here the CDR3 DNA reads TGTGCCAGCAGCCAGGAACCGGGACAGGTATACAATGAGCAGTTCTTC. Translating gives CASSQEPGQVYNEQFF. The chain uses TRBV3-1 and TRBJ2-1; 8 bases match TRBD1. The CDR3 sequence is 16 residues long. Losses at the gene ends were 3 bases for V and 4 bases for J; bases not matched to a gene: 8. The germline V gene has CDR1 LGHDT and CDR2 YNNKEL (reference sequence).

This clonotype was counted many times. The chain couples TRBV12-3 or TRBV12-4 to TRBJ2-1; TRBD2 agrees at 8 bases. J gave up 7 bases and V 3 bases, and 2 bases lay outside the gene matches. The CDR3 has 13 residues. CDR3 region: CASSLREANEQFF. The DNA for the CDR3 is TGTGCCAGCAGTTTGCGGGAGGCTAATGAGCAGTTCTTC.

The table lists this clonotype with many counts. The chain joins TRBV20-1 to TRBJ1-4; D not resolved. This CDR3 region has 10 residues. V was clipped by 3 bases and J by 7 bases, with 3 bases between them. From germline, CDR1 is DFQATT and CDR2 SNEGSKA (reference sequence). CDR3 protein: CSARGEKLFF. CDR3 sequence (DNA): TGCAGTGCTAGGGGTGAAAAACTGTTTTTT.

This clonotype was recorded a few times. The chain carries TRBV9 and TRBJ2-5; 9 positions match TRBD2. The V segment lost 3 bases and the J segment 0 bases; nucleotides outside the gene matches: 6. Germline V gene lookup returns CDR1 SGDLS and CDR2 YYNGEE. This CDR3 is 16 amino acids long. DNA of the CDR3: TGTGCCAGCAGCGCAAGACTAGCGGATAACCAAGAGACCCAGTACTTC. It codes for CASSARLADNQETQYF.

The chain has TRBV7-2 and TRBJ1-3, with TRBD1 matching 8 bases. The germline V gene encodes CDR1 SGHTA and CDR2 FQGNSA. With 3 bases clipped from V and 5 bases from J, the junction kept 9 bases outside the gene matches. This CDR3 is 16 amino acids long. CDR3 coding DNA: TGTGCCAGCAGCTTCGCCCTCGACAGGGGTAGAAACACCATATATTTT. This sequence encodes CASSFALDRGRNTIYF.

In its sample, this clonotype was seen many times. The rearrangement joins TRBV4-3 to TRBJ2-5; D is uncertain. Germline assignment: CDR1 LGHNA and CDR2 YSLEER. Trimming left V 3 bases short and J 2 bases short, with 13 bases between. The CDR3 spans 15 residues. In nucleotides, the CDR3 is TGCGCCAGCAGCCAGGCCCCGGCGCCACAAGAGACCCAGTACTTC. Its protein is CASSQAPAPQETQYF.

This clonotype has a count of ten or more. The CDR3 bases are TGTGCCAGCAGTAAATACAGGGGCGCTGGGGCCAACGTCCTGACTTTC. Amino acids: CASSKYRGAGANVLTF. V gene TRBV12-3 or TRBV12-4 combines with J gene TRBJ2-6, with 7 bases matching TRBD1. There are 16 residues in the CDR3. V lost 5 bases and J lost 2; bases outside the gene matches: 6.